Below, 7 T cell receptor beta chains from the same sample are listed, as sequenced in a study of OX40 agonist ivuxolimab in advanced cancers. Generated by immunoSEQ multiplex PCR, the TCRdb table keeps only in-frame clones and is missing some. The sample includes tens of thousands of clones, about 89% of them seen just once. The sample here was CD4+ or CD8+ T cells sorted from blood, taken in a trial of the OX40 agonist ivuxolimab. The receptors derive from an adult with an advanced solid tumor such as melanoma, head and neck, liver or kidney cancer.

V usage is TRBV6-6 and J usage is TRBJ2-2, with 8 positions matching TRBD2. This CDR3 has 15 amino acids. The germline gives CDR1 MNHNY, CDR2 SVGAGI (reference sequence). The trim removed 2 bases at V and 8 bases at J, leaving 7 bases unmatched. The CDR3 here is CASSYGGRMAGELFF. The CDR3 DNA reads TGTGCCAGCAGTTACGGCGGGAGGATGGCAGGGGAGCTGTTTTTT.

The chain uses TRBV30 and TRBJ1-5; TRBD1 might be the D (5 bases). Between the trimmed V and J ends, which lost 2 bases and 2 bases, there was a span of 10 bases. Germline V gene sequence: CDR1 GTSNPN, CDR2 SVGIG (reference sequence). CDR3 length: 14 residues. CDR3 residues: CAWSKEGGNQPQHF. CDR3 DNA: TGTGCCTGGAGTAAGGAAGGGGGCAATCAGCCCCAGCATTTT.

The chain links TRBV29-1 to TRBJ2-1; D unresolved. The CDR3 spans 15 residues. The germline gives CDR1 SQVTM, CDR2 ANQGSEA. Trimming pared 4 bases from V and 5 bases from J, leaving 18 bases between. CDR3 sequence (DNA): TGCAGCGTTGGACCCACTGGGAAACCCAACAATGAGCAGTTCTTC. Protein: CSVGPTGKPNNEQFF.

The V and J genes are TRBV18 and TRBJ2-5; no reliable D call. The length of the CDR3 is 13 residues. Germline loops: CDR1 KGHSH, CDR2 LQKENI. With 4 bases removed from V and 2 bases from J, the gap between germline ends came to 8 bases. CDR3 in amino acids: CASSLSLQETQYF. CDR3 DNA sequence: TGTGCCAGCTCACTCTCTCTTCAAGAGACCCAGTACTTC.

The chain recombines TRBV5-1 with TRBJ2-5, with a weak D call TRBD2 (6 bases). V was pared by 1 base and J by 5 bases, with 15 bases between. The CDR3 consists of 15 residues. Germline loops: CDR1 SGHRS, CDR2 YFSETQ. CDR3 sequence reads: CASSLISGSGETQYF. In nucleotides, the CDR3 is TGCGCCAGCAGCTTGATTAGCGGCTCGGGGGAGACCCAGTACTTC.

The chain joins TRBV28 to TRBJ1-5, with 7 bases identical to TRBD1. In germline, CDR1 is MDHEN, CDR2 SYDVKM. The CDR3 loop spans 13 amino acids. V shed 8 bases and J 4 bases; nucleotides not matched to a gene: 5. CDR3 nucleotide sequence: TGTGCCAGCGGAAGGGGACAGAATCAGCCCCAGCATTTT. As protein: CASGRGQNQPQHF. Combining the CDR3 with reference TRBV28 and TRBJ1-5 gives the whole variable domain DVKVTQSSRYLVKRTGEKVFLECVQDMDHENMFWYRQDPGLGLRLIYFSYDVKMKEKGDIPEGYSVSREKKERFSLILESASTNQTSMYLCASGRGQNQPQHFGDGTRLSIL.

V usage is TRBV9 and J usage is TRBJ1-4; perhaps TRBD1 as D (5 bases). Trimming pared 0 bases from V and 5 bases from J, leaving 5 bases between. Germline CDR1 reads SGDLS; CDR2 reads YYNGEE. The CDR3 is made up of 13 amino acids. This CDR3 is CASSVGGNEKLFF. In DNA, the CDR3 is TGTGCCAGCAGCGTAGGGGGCAATGAAAAACTGTTTTTT.